The 21 T cell receptor beta chains given below trace back to one sample, sequenced in a study of cytomegalovirus exposure and HLA in healthy donors. The PCR made use of 60 Vbeta and 13 Jbeta primers. The assay was immunoSEQ multiplex PCR, and TCRdb's table has in-frame clones only and misses some. Of about 160,000 clones in the sample, approximately 82% were seen once. The specimen sequenced was PBMCs. Receptor source: a male donor in good health and CMV-seropositive.

The chain combines TRBV7-2 with TRBJ2-7, with 8 bases identical to TRBD2. V shed 4 bases and J 5 bases; nucleotides not matched to a gene: 10. CDR3 length: 15 residues. The germline V gene has CDR1 SGHTA and CDR2 FQGNSA. The CDR3 DNA reads as TGTGCCAGCAGCTCCTCCAGGACTAGCAGCCACGAGCAGTACTTC. This sequence encodes CASSSSRTSSHEQYF.

The rearrangement joins TRBV5-6 to TRBJ1-2; unclear D gene. Trimming shortened V by 4 bases and J by 4 bases, and 11 bases separated the two germline ends. CDR3 size: 13 residues. Germline V gene data show CDR1 as SGHDT and CDR2 as YYEEEE. The DNA for the CDR3 is TGTGCCAGCAGCCCGGTTAGCGCCTATGGCTACACCTTC. It translates to CASSPVSAYGYTF.

A word on this clone: A junction end diverges from the germline sequence, so it may reflect a read error. This chain uses TRBV11-3 with TRBJ2-3, with 9 bases matching TRBD1. Germline V gives CDR1 SGHNT, CDR2 YENEEA. The CDR3 runs to 14 residues. The chain's CDR3 is CTSSHRQGADTQYF. The DNA for the CDR3 is TGTACCAGCAGCCATCGACAGGGGGCAGATACGCAGTATTTT.

The chain joins TRBV28 to TRBJ2-2; 8 bases align to TRBD2. CDR3 length equals 12 residues. The ends lost 8 bases at V and 6 bases at J; junction bases unmatched: 2. Germline CDR1 and CDR2: MDHEN and SYDVKM. The CDR3 DNA is TGTGCCAGCCGGGGGGGCCCCGGGGAGCTGTTTTTT. Amino acid sequence: CASRGGPGELFF.

The chain joins TRBV6-5 to TRBJ2-3, with a possible D match to TRBD2 (5 bases). Looked up from germline, CDR1 is MNHEY and CDR2 is SVGAGI. CDR3 length equals 13 residues. Trimming took off 6 bases at V and 2 bases at J, with 9 bases between the two ends. The DNA of the CDR3 is TGTGCCAGCAGCCTCGGGAACACAGATACGCAGTATTTT. Its translation is CASSLGNTDTQYF.

The CDR3: CASSQAGQTDNEQFF. In DNA form, the CDR3 reads TGCGCCAGCAGCCAAGCGGGACAGACGGACAATGAGCAGTTCTTC. The chain is built from TRBV4-3 and TRBJ2-1, with 7 bases that match TRBD1. Trimming took 1 base from V and 5 from J; bases not matched to a gene: 5. Germline V CDR1 and CDR2: LGHNA, YSLEER. This CDR3 is built from 15 residues.

The rearrangement joins TRBV28 to TRBJ2-7; 9 bases are shared with TRBD2. Germline CDR1 reads MDHEN; CDR2 reads SYDVKM. The J segment lost 5 bases and the V segment lost 7 bases, leaving 6 bases of the junction unmatched. The CDR3 sequence is 13 residues long. The CDR3 DNA reads as TGTGCCAGCACCCTAGCGGGAACCGACGAGCAGTACTTC. Translated: CASTLAGTDEQYF. The full variable domain, completed using reference TRBV28 and TRBJ2-7, is DVKVTQSSRYLVKRTGEKVFLECVQDMDHENMFWYRQDPGLGLRLIYFSYDVKMKEKGDIPEGYSVSREKKERFSLILESASTNQTSMYLCASTLAGTDEQYFGPGTRLTVT.

The chain carries TRBV30 and TRBJ1-4; 10 nucleotides agree with TRBD1. The CDR3 consists of 14 residues. Trimming cost V 3 bases and J 5 bases; bases outside gene matches: 3. CDR1 GTSNPN and CDR2 SVGIG come from the germline V gene (reference sequence). The CDR3 here is CAWSWTGGNEKLFF. The CDR3 region has the DNA TGTGCCTGGAGCTGGACAGGGGGGAATGAAAAACTGTTTTTT. The complete variable domain, with remaining parts taken from reference TRBV30 and TRBJ1-4, reads SQTIHQWPATLVQPVGSPLSLECTVEGTSNPNLYWYRQAAGRGLQLLFYSVGIGQISSEVPQNLSASRPQDRQFILSSKKLLLSDSGFYLCAWSWTGGNEKLFFGSGTQLSVL.

The chain recombines TRBV28 with TRBJ1-3; D remains ambiguous. CDR3 length: 12 amino acids. CDR1 MDHEN and CDR2 SYDVKM come from the germline V gene. V was trimmed by 6 bases and J by 5 bases, leaving 8 bases between them. The CDR3 region is CASSNERNTIYF. The CDR3 region has the DNA TGTGCCAGCAGCAACGAGCGAAACACCATATATTTT. Drawing the rest from reference TRBV28 and TRBJ1-3, the complete variable domain is DVKVTQSSRYLVKRTGEKVFLECVQDMDHENMFWYRQDPGLGLRLIYFSYDVKMKEKGDIPEGYSVSREKKERFSLILESASTNQTSMYLCASSNERNTIYFGEGSWLTVV.

This clone has only one observation. This CDR3 is also generated by other DNA sequences in the sample. The rearrangement joins TRBV27 to TRBJ2-1; 10 nucleotides agree with TRBD2. CDR1 is MNHEY, CDR2 SMNVEV, per germline (reference sequence). V lost 4 bases, J lost 7 bases, and 10 bases stayed unmatched. The CDR3 is 16 residues long. CDR3 sequence (DNA): TGTGCCAGCAGTTCCGGCCGACTAGCGGGTACGAATGAGCAGTTCTTC. This translates into CASSSGRLAGTNEQFF.

The chain joins TRBV18 to TRBJ1-1; 8 positions match TRBD1. CDR1 is KGHSH and CDR2 is LQKENI in the germline V gene. The CDR3 has 14 amino acids. With V trimmed by 5 bases and J by 4 bases, 6 bases remained unmatched. The DNA of the CDR3 is TGTGCCAGCTCAGCAGGACAGGGTCTCACTGAAGCTTTCTTT. It translates to CASSAGQGLTEAFF.

The chain has TRBV5-1 and TRBJ2-5; 8 nucleotides match TRBD2. The ends lost 1 base at V and 9 bases at J; junction bases unmatched: 8. The CDR3 loop spans 14 amino acids. The germline CDR1 and CDR2 sequences are SGHRS and YFSETQ. The CDR3 sequence: CASSLYGGVPPQYF. CDR3 nucleotide sequence: TGCGCCAGCAGCTTGTACGGGGGGGTACCCCCCCAGTACTTC.

V gene TRBV7-2 combines with J gene TRBJ2-5, with D hard to call. Germline V gene data show CDR1 as SGHTA and CDR2 as FQGNSA. The CDR3 is made up of 15 amino acids. The V and J ends lost 2 bases and 9 bases respectively, with 19 bases between them. CDR3 amino acids: CASSLFMGSFVAQYF. The CDR3, as DNA: TGTGCCAGCAGCTTATTTATGGGCAGCTTTGTCGCCCAGTACTTC.

This clone was observed a single time. The V call is TRBV6-5, the J call TRBJ1-4; tentative D call: TRBD1 (5 bases). The CDR3 consists of 14 residues. V shed 8 bases and J shed 0 bases, with 10 bases lying between them. In germline, CDR1 is MNHEY, CDR2 SVGAGI. The CDR3 loop is CASGRTPTNEKLFF. CDR3 DNA: TGTGCCAGCGGTAGGACACCAACTAATGAAAAACTGTTTTTT.

The J gene is TRBJ1-2, the V gene TRBV6-5; D not resolved. The V gene's germline CDR1 is MNHEY and CDR2 SVGAGI. Trimming stripped 0 bases from V and 8 bases from J, with 10 bases between. CDR3 length equals 13 residues. CDR3 amino acids: CASSYSKRLGYTF. CDR3 nucleotides: TGTGCCAGCAGTTACTCGAAGAGGCTAGGCTACACCTTC.

The chain is built from TRBV6-6 and TRBJ2-7, with 7 bases aligning to TRBD1. Germline CDR1 and CDR2: MNHNY and SVGAGI (reference sequence). J was trimmed by 4 bases and V by 5 bases; bases with no gene match: 5. This CDR3 contains 13 residues. In DNA form, the CDR3 reads TGTGCCAGCAGTCGGGACAGAGATTACGAGCAGTACTTC. Its translation: CASSRDRDYEQYF.

This clone was observed a handful of times. The V call is TRBV5-6, the J call TRBJ1-1; D is uncertain. The CDR3 extends over 14 amino acids. V lost 6 bases and J 1 base, leaving 13 bases between the germline ends. From germline, CDR1 is SGHDT and CDR2 YYEEEE. The chain's CDR3 is CASKTYQRNTEAFF. The CDR3 coding sequence is TGTGCCAGCAAGACTTACCAGAGGAACACTGAAGCTTTCTTT. The full variable domain, with the rest looked up from reference TRBV5-6 and TRBJ1-1, is DAGVTQSPTHLIKTRGQQVTLRCSPKSGHDTVSWYQQALGQGPQFIFQYYEEEERQRGNFPDRFSGHQFPNYSSELNVNALLLGDSALYLCASKTYQRNTEAFFGQGTRLTVV.

This chain links TRBV7-9 with TRBJ1-4, with 9 bases that match TRBD1. Trimming removed 6 bases from V and 5 bases from J; junction bases left unmatched: 7. The CDR3 has 15 residues. Germline CDR1 SEHNR, CDR2 FQNEAQ (reference sequence). In nucleotides, the CDR3 is TGTGCCAGCAGGTCCTCCGGGACAGGGAATGAAAAACTGTTTTTT. As protein: CASRSSGTGNEKLFF.

The rearrangement links TRBV7-9 to TRBJ1-2, with 11 bases fitting TRBD1. Germline V gives CDR1 SEHNR, CDR2 FQNEAQ (reference sequence). The junction had 2 bases not matched to a gene; V was cut back by 6 bases and J by 2 bases. The CDR3 has 14 residues. CDR3 bases: TGTGCCAGCAGGGGGACAGGGGGGAACTATGGCTACACCTTC. Encoded protein: CASRGTGGNYGYTF.

This rearrangement joins TRBV11-2 to TRBJ2-7; D might be TRBD2 (5 bases). In germline, CDR1 is SGHAT, CDR2 FQNNGV. The CDR3 is 15 residues long. V dropped 6 bases and J dropped 0 bases, with 15 bases sitting between them. The CDR3 bases are TGTGCCAGCAGATCCGGACTTGCGAGCTCCTACGAGCAGTACTTC. This translates into CASRSGLASSYEQYF.

The rearrangement links TRBV28 to TRBJ2-7; 7 bases are shared with TRBD2. Germline V gene data show CDR1 as MDHEN and CDR2 as SYDVKM. Trimming removed 3 bases from V and 0 bases from J; junction bases left unmatched: 11. The CDR3 has 17 residues. The CDR3 sequence is CASSFSGGDPRSYEQYF. CDR3 coding DNA: TGTGCCAGCAGTTTCAGTGGGGGGGACCCCCGCTCCTACGAGCAGTACTTC.